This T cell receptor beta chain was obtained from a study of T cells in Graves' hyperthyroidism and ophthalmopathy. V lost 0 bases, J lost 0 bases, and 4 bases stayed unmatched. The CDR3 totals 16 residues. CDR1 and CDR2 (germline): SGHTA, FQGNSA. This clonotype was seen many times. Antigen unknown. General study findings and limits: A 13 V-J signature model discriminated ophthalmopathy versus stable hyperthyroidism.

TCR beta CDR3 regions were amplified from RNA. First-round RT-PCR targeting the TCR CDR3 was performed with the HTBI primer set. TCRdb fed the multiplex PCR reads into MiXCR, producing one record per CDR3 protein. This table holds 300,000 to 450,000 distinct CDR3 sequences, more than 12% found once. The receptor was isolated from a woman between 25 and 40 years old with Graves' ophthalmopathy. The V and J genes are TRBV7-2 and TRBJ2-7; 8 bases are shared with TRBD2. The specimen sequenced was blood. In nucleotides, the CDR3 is TGTGCCAGCAGCTTAGCGCCGAGCGGGAGCTCCTACGAGCAGTACTTC. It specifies CASSLAPSGSSYEQYF.